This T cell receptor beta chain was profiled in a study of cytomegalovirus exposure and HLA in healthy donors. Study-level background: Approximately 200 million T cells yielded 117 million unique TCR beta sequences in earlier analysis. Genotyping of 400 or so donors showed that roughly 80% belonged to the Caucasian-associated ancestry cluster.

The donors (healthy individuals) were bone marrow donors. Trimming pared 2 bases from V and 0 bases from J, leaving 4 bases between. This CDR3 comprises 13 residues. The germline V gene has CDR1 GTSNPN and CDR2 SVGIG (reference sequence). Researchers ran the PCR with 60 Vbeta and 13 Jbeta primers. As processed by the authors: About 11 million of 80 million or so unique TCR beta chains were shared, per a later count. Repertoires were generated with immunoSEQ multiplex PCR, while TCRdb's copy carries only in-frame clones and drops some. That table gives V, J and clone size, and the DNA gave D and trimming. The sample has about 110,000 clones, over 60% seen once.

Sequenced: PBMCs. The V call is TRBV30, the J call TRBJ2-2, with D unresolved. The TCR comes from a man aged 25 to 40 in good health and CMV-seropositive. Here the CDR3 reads CAWSHSNTGELFF. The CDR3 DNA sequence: TGTGCCTGGAGTCACTCGAACACCGGGGAGCTGTTTTTT.